The 32 T cell receptor beta chains given below trace back to one sample, sequenced in a study of Ad26.COV2.S vaccination and SARS-CoV-2 variants. Measured with immunoSEQ multiplex PCR; TCRdb has only the in-frame clones, and not every one. Counted here are fewer than 900,000 clones, around 90% occurring once; the ten biggest clones make up nearly 1.5%. Regarding treatment: around 19 received Ad26.COV2.S at low or high dose, single or two shots; roughly five received placebo; per-sample allocation not given. Collection of samples fell on day 63 after the first vaccine or placebo injection. This specimen consisted of peripheral blood, obtained in a trial of Ad26.COV2.S vaccine versus placebo. Receptors were obtained from a person between 18 and 59 years old who received the Ad26.COV2.S COVID-19 vaccine or a placebo.

CDR3 sequence (DNA): TGTGCCAGCAGCCCCCACGCGGGAGGGGAAAACGAGCAGTACTTC. Amino acid sequence: CASSPHAGGENEQYF. J is TRBJ2-7 and V is TRBV7-2; 9 positions agree with TRBD2. CDR3 length: 15 amino acids. After removal of 5 bases from V and 5 bases from J, the junction contained 10 bases not matched to a gene. CDR1 and CDR2 (germline): SGHTA, FQGNSA.

The CDR3 spells CASSLVSAGGDEQFF. The DNA of the CDR3 is TGTGCCAGCAGCTTAGTCTCGGCGGGGGGCGATGAGCAGTTCTTC. The chain joins TRBV7-2 to TRBJ2-1, with 8 bases identical to TRBD2. Trimming removed 1 base from V and 8 bases from J; junction bases left unmatched: 7. The CDR3 length is 15 residues. Germline assignment: CDR1 SGHTA and CDR2 FQGNSA.

The rearrangement links TRBV7-2 to TRBJ1-1; possible D gene TRBD1, 5 bases. V lost 3 bases and J lost 1, with 9 bases in between. Looked up from germline, CDR1 is SGHTA and CDR2 is FQGNSA. The CDR3 is 14 amino acids. For the CDR3, the DNA is TGTGCCAGCAGCTTGGGACCCCAGAACACTGAAGCTTTCTTT. This encodes CASSLGPQNTEAFF.

In this sample, this clone turned up a few times. J is TRBJ1-6 and V is TRBV5-1; possible D gene TRBD1, 6 bases. Germline V gives CDR1 SGHRS, CDR2 YFSETQ. The CDR3 covers 14 residues. Trimming cost V 0 bases and J 7 bases, with 8 bases left between them. The CDR3 coding sequence is TGCGCCAGCAGCTTGGGGACAGTAAATTCACCCCTCCACTTT. Protein: CASSLGTVNSPLHF.

The chain links TRBV5-1 to TRBJ2-3; D unclear. The CDR3 has 13 amino acids. The V gene's germline CDR1 is SGHRS and CDR2 YFSETQ. V shed 0 bases and J shed 2 bases, with 4 bases lying between them. CDR3 DNA sequence: TGCGCCAGCAGCTTGGGCGACACAGATACGCAGTATTTT. It yields the protein CASSLGDTDTQYF.

The J gene is TRBJ2-1, the V gene TRBV6-5; no reliable D call. Germline V gene sequence: CDR1 MNHEY, CDR2 SVGAGI. The CDR3 covers 12 residues. Trimming cost V 7 bases and J 4 bases, with 8 bases left between them. CDR3 in amino acids: CASIKTYNEQFF. The CDR3 DNA sequence: TGTGCCAGCATAAAGACATACAATGAGCAGTTCTTC.

The sample holds one count of this clone. CDR3 protein: CASSRGQDPTTQYF. The CDR3 DNA follows: TGTGCCAGTAGTAGAGGCCAGGACCCCACGACCCAGTACTTC. The rearrangement joins TRBV19 to TRBJ2-5; D gene uncertain. CDR1 is LNHDA, CDR2 SQIVND, per germline (reference sequence). Deletions cut 4 bases from V and 7 bases from J, with 16 bases between. This CDR3 region has 14 residues.

This clone was recorded many times. V usage is TRBV21-1 and J usage is TRBJ1-2. TRBV21-1 is tagged as a pseudogene. The CDR3 consists of 16 residues. The CDR3, as DNA: TGTGCCAGCAGCAAAAAGGCGGCAGGGAGGCAGGAAGGCTACACCTTC. As protein: CASSKKAAGRQEGYTF.

The chain combines TRBV19 with TRBJ2-2, with 9 bases matching TRBD1. CDR1 is LNHDA and CDR2 is SQIVND in the germline V gene (reference sequence). The CDR3 contains 15 residues. The V gene end was trimmed by 4 bases and the J gene end by 5 bases; junction bases not matched to a gene: 5. CDR3 nucleotide sequence: TGTGCCAGTAGTAACGGACAGGGGCTGACCGGGGAGCTGTTTTTT. It specifies CASSNGQGLTGELFF.

The chain is built from TRBV12-3 or TRBV12-4 and TRBJ1-1; D call uncertain. This CDR3 contains 13 residues. Between the trimmed V and J ends, which lost 3 bases and 7 bases, there was a span of 12 bases. CDR3 region: CASSLQPPYEAFF. CDR3 DNA: TGTGCCAGCAGTTTGCAGCCCCCTTATGAAGCTTTCTTT.

The rearrangement joins TRBV7-6 to TRBJ2-1; D unclear. This CDR3 spans 15 amino acids. Trimming pared 1 base from V and 3 bases from J, leaving 10 bases between. Germline V gene lookup returns CDR1 SGHVS and CDR2 FNYEAQ. The CDR3 loop is CASSLGGTNYNEQFF. CDR3 nucleotides: TGTGCCAGCAGCTTAGGTGGAACTAACTACAATGAGCAGTTCTTC.

This chain joins TRBV7-2 and TRBJ2-3; D gene ambiguous. This CDR3 has 14 amino acids. V lost 1 base and J lost 7, with 12 bases in between. The germline V gene has CDR1 SGHTA and CDR2 FQGNSA. CDR3 residues: CASSLGSLGNTQYF. The DNA of the CDR3 is TGTGCCAGCAGCTTAGGGTCCCTTGGGAATACGCAGTATTTT. The whole variable domain, filled in from reference TRBV7-2 and TRBJ2-3, reads GAGVSQSPSNKVTEKGKDVELRCDPISGHTALYWYRQSLGQGLEFLIYFQGNSAPDKSGLPSDRFSAERTGGSVSTLTIQRTQQEDSAVYLCASSLGSLGNTQYFGPGTRLTVL.

This clone was detected only once. The identical CDR3 is also encoded by other nucleotide sequences in the sample. The gene calls are TRBV5-1 and TRBJ1-2, with no clear D. CDR1 is SGHRS, CDR2 YFSETQ, per germline. The CDR3 covers 14 residues. Trimming took off 0 bases at V and 2 bases at J, with 8 bases between the two ends. CDR3 bases: TGCGCCAGCAGCTTGGATTCAGGAAACTATGGCTACACCTTC. Protein sequence: CASSLDSGNYGYTF.

J is TRBJ2-6 and V is TRBV9; tentatively, D is TRBD1 (5 bases). V dropped 0 bases and J dropped 0 bases, with 25 bases sitting between them. Germline V gene data show CDR1 as SGDLS and CDR2 as YYNGEE. There are 22 residues in the CDR3. The CDR3 is CASSVGGAARYPLSSGANVLTF. The CDR3 DNA reads TGTGCCAGCAGCGTAGGGGGCGCAGCCCGCTATCCACTATCCTCTGGGGCCAACGTCCTGACTTTC.

The chain combines TRBV6-5 with TRBJ2-7; 9 bases align to TRBD2. After removal of 5 bases from V and 3 bases from J, the junction contained 5 bases not matched to a gene. CDR1 and CDR2 from the germline V gene are MNHEY and SVGAGI. The CDR3 is 14 residues long. The CDR3 loop reads CASSPSGNFYEQYF. The CDR3 region has the DNA TGTGCCAGCAGTCCTAGCGGGAATTTCTACGAGCAGTACTTC.

This rearrangement joins TRBV6-4 to TRBJ1-2; D unresolved. The CDR3 runs to 13 residues. With 4 bases removed from V and 2 bases from J, the gap between germline ends came to 8 bases. Germline CDR1 reads MRHNA; CDR2 reads SNTAGT. The CDR3 DNA follows: TGTGCCAGCAGTGCCTCACGGAACTATGGCTACACCTTC. Protein product: CASSASRNYGYTF.

This chain connects TRBV9 to TRBJ2-2; TRBD2 might be the D (7 bases). Germline-derived CDR1 and CDR2 are SGDLS and YYNGEE. CDR3 length: 17 amino acids. V was clipped by 4 bases and J by 0 bases, with 16 bases between them. Here the CDR3 DNA reads TGTGCCAGCAGCCCCACAAGGGGGACTACGAACACCGGGGAGCTGTTTTTT. It codes for CASSPTRGTTNTGELFF.

On this clone: This sample also contains other DNA sequences that code for the same CDR3. The chain employs TRBV6-6 and TRBJ1-5; maybe TRBD1 (5 bases). This CDR3 contains 14 residues. The V gene's germline CDR1 is MNHNY and CDR2 SVGAGI (reference sequence). With 2 bases removed from V and 4 bases from J, the gap between germline ends came to 9 bases. CDR3 region: CASSYRGGNQPQHF. The CDR3 DNA sequence: TGTGCCAGCAGTTACCGGGGGGGAAATCAGCCCCAGCATTTT.

This chain uses TRBV12-3 or TRBV12-4 with TRBJ2-4, with a weak D call TRBD1 (6 bases). The V end was cut by 3 bases, the J end by 6 bases, with 9 bases between. This CDR3 comprises 13 residues. CDR3 coding DNA: TGTGCCAGCAGTTTGACGGACAGAAACATTCAGTACTTC. Its translation: CASSLTDRNIQYF.

The chain employs TRBV7-9 and TRBJ1-6; TRBD1 is a possible D gene (5 bases). V was cut by 5 bases and J by 14 bases, with 22 bases left in between. The CDR3 length is 15 residues. The germline V gene encodes CDR1 SEHNR and CDR2 FQNEAQ (reference sequence). This CDR3 reads CASSIGDGDLTTLHF. The CDR3 region has the DNA TGTGCCAGCAGCATAGGGGACGGGGATTTAACGACCCTCCACTTT.

The gene calls are TRBV7-9 and TRBJ1-2; 7 bases are shared with TRBD1. The CDR3 totals 15 residues. Germline V lookup: CDR1 SEHNR, CDR2 FQNEAQ (reference sequence). After removal of 1 base from V and 6 bases from J, the junction contained 8 bases not matched to a gene. The CDR3 here is CASSLVEGANDGYTF. Written as DNA, the CDR3 is TGTGCCAGCAGCTTAGTAGAGGGGGCAAATGATGGCTACACCTTC.

The chain links TRBV5-6 to TRBJ1-2; D is ambiguous. The CDR3 loop spans 14 amino acids. CDR1 SGHDT and CDR2 YYEEEE come from the germline V gene. The V end was cut by 1 base, the J end by 8 bases, with 15 bases between. In DNA, the CDR3 is TGTGCCAGCAGCTTGATCGACCGCGATATCGGCTACACCTTC. This translates into CASSLIDRDIGYTF. The full variable domain, completed using reference TRBV5-6 and TRBJ1-2, is DAGVTQSPTHLIKTRGQQVTLRCSPKSGHDTVSWYQQALGQGPQFIFQYYEEEERQRGNFPDRFSGHQFPNYSSELNVNALLLGDSALYLCASSLIDRDIGYTFGSGTRLTVV.

V gene TRBV24-1 combines with J gene TRBJ2-2; the D gene could be TRBD1 or TRBD2 (5 bases each). This CDR3 region has 14 residues. The V gene's germline CDR1 is KGHDR and CDR2 SFDVKD. The V and J ends lost 4 bases and 5 bases respectively, with 10 bases between them. This CDR3 reads CATSESGPTGELFF. CDR3 in DNA: TGTGCCACCAGTGAGTCGGGACCAACCGGGGAGCTGTTTTTT.

CDR3 amino acids: CASSPYYGENTGELFF. CDR3 nucleotide sequence: TGTGCCAGCTCACCATACTACGGGGAAAACACCGGGGAGCTGTTTTTT. The chain has TRBV18 and TRBJ2-2; D is perhaps TRBD2 (5 bases). Germline CDR1 reads KGHSH; CDR2 reads LQKENI. The CDR3 is made up of 16 amino acids. V dropped 2 bases and J dropped 2 bases, with 12 bases sitting between them.

The V and J genes are TRBV29-1 and TRBJ2-7; D remains unclear. CDR3 length equals 13 residues. Germline V lookup: CDR1 SQVTM, CDR2 ANQGSEA. V lost 0 bases to trimming and J lost 4 bases, with 10 bases between them. As DNA, the CDR3 is TGCAGCGTTGAAGAGAGTCAAGAGTACGAGCAGTACTTC. Translation gives CSVEESQEYEQYF.

The rearrangement uses TRBV10-1 and TRBJ2-7, with TRBD1 identical over 7 bases. V was pared by 3 bases and J by 2 bases, with 10 bases of the junction left unmatched. Germline loops: CDR1 WNHNN, CDR2 SYGVQD (reference sequence). CDR3 length: 16 amino acids. The CDR3 DNA is TGCGCCAGCAGTGAAGGAAGACGGGACAGCCCCTACGAGCAGTACTTC. Its translation is CASSEGRRDSPYEQYF.

V and J are TRBV24-1 and TRBJ2-2; 8 bases are shared with TRBD2. Germline CDR1 and CDR2: KGHDR and SFDVKD. V lost 9 bases to trimming and J lost 3 bases; unmatched junction nucleotides: 5. The CDR3 contains 14 residues. CDR3 coding DNA: TGTGCCACCGCGGGGGGCAGGCACACCGGGGAGCTGTTTTTT. Translated: CATAGGRHTGELFF.

The rearrangement joins TRBV2 to TRBJ1-5; maybe TRBD1 (5 bases). Between the trimmed V and J ends, which lost 8 bases and 6 bases, there was a span of 14 bases. This CDR3 region has 13 residues. Germline V gives CDR1 SNHLY, CDR2 FYNNEI. The CDR3 nucleotides are TGTGCCAGCCGTATCGGGGGAGTTCAGCCCCAGCATTTT. This gives the protein CASRIGGVQPQHF.

The chain couples TRBV30 to TRBJ1-1, with D tentatively TRBD1 (6 bases). The CDR3 covers 15 residues. Germline CDR1 reads GTSNPN; CDR2 reads SVGIG (reference sequence). Trimming removed 2 bases at V and 5 bases at J, with 18 bases between. The CDR3 protein is CAWSIATGRGTEAFF. For the CDR3, the DNA is TGTGCCTGGAGTATAGCCACAGGGCGGGGAACTGAAGCTTTCTTT.

This chain links TRBV19 with TRBJ2-5; D may be TRBD1 (6 bases). Trimming shortened V by 6 bases and J by 5 bases, and 16 bases separated the two germline ends. Germline V gene lookup returns CDR1 LNHDA and CDR2 SQIVND (reference sequence). The CDR3 has 14 residues. CDR3 protein: CASSDGQSRETQYF. In nucleotides, the CDR3 is TGTGCCAGTAGCGACGGACAGTCAAGGGAGACCCAGTACTTC.

The chain uses TRBV5-1 and TRBJ2-6; 9 nucleotides match TRBD1. CDR3 length: 16 residues. Germline V gives CDR1 SGHRS, CDR2 YFSETQ. Trimming took 4 bases from V and 3 from J; bases not matched to a gene: 5. This chain's CDR3 is CASSKQGAVGANVLTF. DNA of the CDR3: TGCGCCAGCAGCAAACAGGGGGCTGTTGGGGCCAACGTCCTGACTTTC.

V gene TRBV6-5 combines with J gene TRBJ2-2; D is ambiguous. The CDR3 is made up of 12 amino acids. V dropped 5 bases and J dropped 4 bases, with 5 bases sitting between them. In germline, CDR1 is MNHEY, CDR2 SVGAGI. The CDR3 loop reads CASSPRTGELFF. CDR3 coding DNA: TGTGCCAGCAGTCCCCGCACCGGGGAGCTGTTTTTT.